These T cell receptor beta chains were read from a single sample in a study of blood T cell repertoires in COVID-19. Profiling relied on immunoSEQ multiplex PCR, and the TCRdb table lists in-frame clones only, not all of them. The table lists over 200,000 clones, approximately 79% of them singletons. Material for sequencing was peripheral blood. The receptor source for this set is a human donor in a cohort sampled during active COVID-19. CDR3s leave out the opening cysteine and the closing phenylalanine or tryptophan. Each record gives: V gene, clone size, CDR3 protein. The size entry is marked missing in some rows and otherwise reads once, few, many or a size class.

v_call: TRBV7-2; clone_size: .; cdr3_aa: ASSSPVALHNEQF
v_call: TRBV30; clone_size: .; cdr3_aa: AWTAGTGGGGQY
v_call: TRBV4-2; clone_size: .; cdr3_aa: ASSQGLAGVSDTQY
v_call: TRBV27; clone_size: once; cdr3_aa: ASRGDRGAYNSPLH
v_call: TRBV19; clone_size: .; cdr3_aa: ASSTRDGLYGYT
v_call: TRBV30; clone_size: .; cdr3_aa: AWSVEGLARRAYEQY
v_call: TRBV6-5; clone_size: .; cdr3_aa: ASSYPRNTGELF
v_call: TRBV27; clone_size: once; cdr3_aa: ASSLSRQGGYT
v_call: TRBV7-9; clone_size: .; cdr3_aa: ASSLGPGHS
v_call: TRBV5-6; clone_size: .; cdr3_aa: ASSLAGTGAPYTEAF
v_call: TRBV5-4; clone_size: .; cdr3_aa: ASSPRDRGTYEQY
v_call: TRBV9; clone_size: .; cdr3_aa: ASSVAPPGGGPNEQF
v_call: TRBV6-2/TRBV6-3; clone_size: once; cdr3_aa: ASSYYASNPYEQY
v_call: TRBV7-9; clone_size: once; cdr3_aa: ASSLRTSGYTDTQY
v_call: TRBV6-5; clone_size: .; cdr3_aa: ASSYSGLAYNEQF
v_call: TRBV29-1; clone_size: .; cdr3_aa: STGPILQY
v_call: TRBV18; clone_size: .; cdr3_aa: ASSARGMDQPQH
v_call: TRBV5-4; clone_size: .; cdr3_aa: ASSQGMGTEAF
v_call: TRBV9; clone_size: .; cdr3_aa: ASSVMGQSNEQF
v_call: TRBV9; clone_size: .; cdr3_aa: ASSVSRGGTEAF
v_call: TRBV7-9; clone_size: .; cdr3_aa: ASSLTLAVTDTQY
v_call: TRBV20-1; clone_size: many; cdr3_aa: SASFTGTSGSYEQF
v_call: TRBV30; clone_size: few; cdr3_aa: AWAATVYNEQF
v_call: TRBV5-1; clone_size: .; cdr3_aa: ASTTLAGVRNEQF
v_call: TRBV6-2/TRBV6-3; clone_size: .; cdr3_aa: ASSWMGQANYEQY
v_call: TRBV12-3/TRBV12-4; clone_size: .; cdr3_aa: ASRPDRNYGYT
v_call: TRBV6-2/TRBV6-3; clone_size: .; cdr3_aa: ASSYSGQGGNEQF
v_call: TRBV4-2; clone_size: few; cdr3_aa: ASSRAGRNVTYTGELF
v_call: TRBV25-1; clone_size: .; cdr3_aa: ASSPRLVVYEQY
v_call: TRBV4-3; clone_size: .; cdr3_aa: ASSQEKGSGTDTQY
v_call: TRBV28; clone_size: .; cdr3_aa: ASSQSGTVNTEAF
v_call: TRBV21-1; clone_size: .; cdr3_aa: ASSNRVAERTGELF